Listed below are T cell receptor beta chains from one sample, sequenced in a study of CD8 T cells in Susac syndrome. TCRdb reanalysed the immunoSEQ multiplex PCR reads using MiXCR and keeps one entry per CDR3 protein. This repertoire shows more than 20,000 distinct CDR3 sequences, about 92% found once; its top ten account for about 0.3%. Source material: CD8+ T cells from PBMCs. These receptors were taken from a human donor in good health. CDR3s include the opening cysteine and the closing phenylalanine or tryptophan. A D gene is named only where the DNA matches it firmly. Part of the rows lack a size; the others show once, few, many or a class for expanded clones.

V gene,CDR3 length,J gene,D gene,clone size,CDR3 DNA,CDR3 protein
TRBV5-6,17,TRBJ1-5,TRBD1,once,TGTGCCAGCAGCCTGGGACAGCCGATCAATAGCAATCAGCCCCAGCATTTT,CASSLGQPINSNQPQHF
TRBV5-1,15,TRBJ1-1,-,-,TGCGCCAGCAGCCCATGGGCTCAGGGAGAGACTGAAGCTTTCTTT,CASSPWAQGETEAFF
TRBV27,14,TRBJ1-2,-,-,TGTGCCAGCAGTTTATACGGGGCTAACTATGGCTACACCTTC,CASSLYGANYGYTF
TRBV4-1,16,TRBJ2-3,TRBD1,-,TGCGCCAGCAGCCAAGCCGACAGGGGGCAGGCAGATACGCAGTATTTT,CASSQADRGQADTQYF
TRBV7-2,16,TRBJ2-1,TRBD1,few,TGTGCCAGCAGCTTCCCGACAGGGGTGACGACCTACGAGCAGTTCTTC,CASSFPTGVTTYEQFF
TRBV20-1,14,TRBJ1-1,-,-,TGCAGTGCTAGGGGTGAGGGGACTCACTATGAAGCTTTCTTT,CSARGEGTHYEAFF
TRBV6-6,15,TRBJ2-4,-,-,TGTGCCAGCAGTAACCGGGTCCTAGCCAAAAACATTCAGTACTTC,CASSNRVLAKNIQYF
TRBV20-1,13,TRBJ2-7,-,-,TGCAGTGCTAGAATCCGAGATGGCTACGAGCAGTACTTC,CSARIRDGYEQYF
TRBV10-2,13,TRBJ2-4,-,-,TGCGCCAGCAGTGAGTTCAGGGAACACATTCAGTACTTC,CASSEFREHIQYF
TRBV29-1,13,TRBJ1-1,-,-,TGCAGCGTTGAAGGGGGCGAGAACACTGAAGCTTTCTTT,CSVEGGENTEAFF
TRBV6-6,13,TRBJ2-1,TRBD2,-,TGTGCCAGCGAAGCGGGGGGAGGAAGTGAGCAGTTCTTC,CASEAGGGSEQFF
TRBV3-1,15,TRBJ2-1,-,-,TGTGCCAGCAGCCAAGATCTTGGGAGACGTGGTGAGCAGTTCTTC,CASSQDLGRRGEQFF
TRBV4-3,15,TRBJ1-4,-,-,TGCGCCAGCAGCCAAGAACCGGTGGTGGGTGAAAAACTGTTTTTT,CASSQEPVVGEKLFF
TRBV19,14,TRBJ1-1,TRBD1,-,TGTGCCAGTTCTTGGGACAGACTGAACACTGAAGCTTTCTTT,CASSWDRLNTEAFF
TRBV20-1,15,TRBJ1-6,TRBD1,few,TGCAGTGCTAGTCCCCCGGGGGGGGACAGTTCACCCCTCCACTTT,CSASPPGGDSSPLHF
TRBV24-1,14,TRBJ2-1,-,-,TGTGCCACCAGTGATAACTTACAGGAAAATGAGCAGTTCTTC,CATSDNLQENEQFF
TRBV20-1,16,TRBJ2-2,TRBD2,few,TGCAGTGCTAGAGATCTGGCGGGGGGCGGGGACGGGGAGCTGTTTTTT,CSARDLAGGGDGELFF
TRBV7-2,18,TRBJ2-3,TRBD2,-,TGTGCCAGCAGCTTAAATAGAGCGGGGGGGCGAGGCACAGATACGCAGTATTTT,CASSLNRAGGRGTDTQYF
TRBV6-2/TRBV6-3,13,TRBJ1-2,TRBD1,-,TGTGCCAGCAGTTACCAACGGGACAGAGGCTACACCTTC,CASSYQRDRGYTF
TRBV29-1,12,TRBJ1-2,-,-,TGCAGCGTTGAGGACAGTTCCTATGGCTACACCTTC,CSVEDSSYGYTF
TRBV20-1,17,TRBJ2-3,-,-,TGCAGTGCTAGAGGCCTCCCCGGGTGGCAGAACACAGATACGCAGTATTTT,CSARGLPGWQNTDTQYF
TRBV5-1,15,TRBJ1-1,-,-,TGCGCCAGCAGCTTGGCCGGGGACATGAACACTGAAGCTTTCTTT,CASSLAGDMNTEAFF
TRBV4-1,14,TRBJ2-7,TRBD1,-,TGCGCCAGCAGCAACGGACAGGGGGCGTTTGAGCAGTACTTC,CASSNGQGAFEQYF
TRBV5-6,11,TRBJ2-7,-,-,TGTGCCAGCAGCTTCCGATACGAGCAGTACTTC,CASSFRYEQYF